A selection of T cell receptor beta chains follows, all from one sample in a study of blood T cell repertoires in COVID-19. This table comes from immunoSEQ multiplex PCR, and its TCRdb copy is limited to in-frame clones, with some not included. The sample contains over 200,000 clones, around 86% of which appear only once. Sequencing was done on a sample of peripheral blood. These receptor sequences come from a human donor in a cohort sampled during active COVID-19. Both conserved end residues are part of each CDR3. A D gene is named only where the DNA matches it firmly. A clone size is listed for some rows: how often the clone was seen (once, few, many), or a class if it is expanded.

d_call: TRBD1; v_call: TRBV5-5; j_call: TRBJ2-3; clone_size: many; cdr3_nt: TGTGCCAGCAGCCATGGACAGGGGGCGTTTACAGATACGCAGTATTTT; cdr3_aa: CASSHGQGAFTDTQYF
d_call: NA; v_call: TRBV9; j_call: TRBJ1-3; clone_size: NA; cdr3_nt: TGTGCCAGCAGCGTAGGTGTCATCTCTGGAAACACCATATATTTT; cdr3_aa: CASSVGVISGNTIYF
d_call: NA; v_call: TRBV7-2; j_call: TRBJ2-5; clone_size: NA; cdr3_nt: TGTGCCAGCAGCTTAGCGCAGGCCTCCGTGACCCAGTACTTC; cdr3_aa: CASSLAQASVTQYF
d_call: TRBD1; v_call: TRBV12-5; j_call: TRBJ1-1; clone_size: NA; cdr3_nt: TGTGCTAGTGGTGCCGACGGGCATGGACAGGCGGGGGGAGCTTTCTTT; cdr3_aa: CASGADGHGQAGGAFF
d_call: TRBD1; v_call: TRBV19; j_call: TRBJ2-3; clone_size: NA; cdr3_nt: TGTGCCAGTAGTATTGGGGACAGGGGCACAGATACGCAGTATTTT; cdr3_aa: CASSIGDRGTDTQYF
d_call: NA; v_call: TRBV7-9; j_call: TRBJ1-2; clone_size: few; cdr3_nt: TGTGCCAGCAGCTTAGATACGGTTGGCTACACCTTC; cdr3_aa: CASSLDTVGYTF
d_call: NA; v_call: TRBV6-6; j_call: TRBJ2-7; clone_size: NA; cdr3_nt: TGTGCCAGCAGTTACTCATTGGGGGGAGCTTACGAGCAGTACTTC; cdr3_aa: CASSYSLGGAYEQYF
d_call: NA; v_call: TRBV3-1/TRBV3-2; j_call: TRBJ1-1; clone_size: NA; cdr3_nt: TGTGCCAGCAGCCAAGATGCAGGGGTGCGAGCTTTCTTT; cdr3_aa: CASSQDAGVRAFF
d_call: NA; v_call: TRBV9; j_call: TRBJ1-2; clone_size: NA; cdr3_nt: TGTGCCAGCAGCGCGGGACATATATATGGCTACACCTTC; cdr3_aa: CASSAGHIYGYTF
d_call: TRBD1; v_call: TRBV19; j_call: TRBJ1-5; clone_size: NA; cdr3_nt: TGTGCCAGTAGTATAGCGCGCTGGGACAGGGGTGGAGGTCAGCCCCAGCATTTT; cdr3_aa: CASSIARWDRGGGQPQHF
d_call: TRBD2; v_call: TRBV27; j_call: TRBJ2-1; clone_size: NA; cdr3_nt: TGTGCCAGCAGTCACCGGGACTACACCCTTGGGGAGCAGTTCTTC; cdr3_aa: CASSHRDYTLGEQFF
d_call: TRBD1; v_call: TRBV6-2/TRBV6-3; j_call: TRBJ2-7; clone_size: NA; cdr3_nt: TGTGCCAGCAGTGATACCGGGACAGGGTCCTACGAGCAGTACTTC; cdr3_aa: CASSDTGTGSYEQYF
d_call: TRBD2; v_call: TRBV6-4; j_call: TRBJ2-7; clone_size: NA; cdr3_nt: TGTGCCAGCAGTGACTCCTGGCGGGAGTTCCACGAGCAGTACTTC; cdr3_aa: CASSDSWREFHEQYF
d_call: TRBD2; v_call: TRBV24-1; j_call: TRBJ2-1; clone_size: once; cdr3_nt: TGTGCCACCAGTGATTGGACTAGCGGGAGAATTGGTGAGCAGTTCTTC; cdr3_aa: CATSDWTSGRIGEQFF
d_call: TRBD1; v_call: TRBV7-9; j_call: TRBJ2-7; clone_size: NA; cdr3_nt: TGTGCCAGCAGCTTAAGGACAGGGCGCGTCGAGCAGTACTTC; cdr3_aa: CASSLRTGRVEQYF
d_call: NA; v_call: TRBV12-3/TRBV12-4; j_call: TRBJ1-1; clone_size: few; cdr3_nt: TGTGCCAGCAGTTTCTCGGGGAGGGAGTTAATCTTT; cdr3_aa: CASSFSGRELIF
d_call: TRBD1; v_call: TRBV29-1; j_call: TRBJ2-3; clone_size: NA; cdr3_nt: TGCAGCGTCGTGGACAGGTGGCTCACAGATACGCAGTATTTT; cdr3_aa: CSVVDRWLTDTQYF
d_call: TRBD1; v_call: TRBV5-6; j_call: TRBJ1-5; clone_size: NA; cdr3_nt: TGTGCCAGCAGCTCGACAGGGGATTTCCAGCCCCAGCATTTT; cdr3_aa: CASSSTGDFQPQHF
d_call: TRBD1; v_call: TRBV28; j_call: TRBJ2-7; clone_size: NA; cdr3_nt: TGTGCCAGCAGTGGGACAGGGGGCGCCTCCTACGAGCAGTACTTC; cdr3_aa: CASSGTGGASYEQYF
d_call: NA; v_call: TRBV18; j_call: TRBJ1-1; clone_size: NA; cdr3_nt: TGTGCCAGCTCACCAAGTGGCAGGGTGAACACTGAAGCTTTCTTT; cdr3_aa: CASSPSGRVNTEAFF
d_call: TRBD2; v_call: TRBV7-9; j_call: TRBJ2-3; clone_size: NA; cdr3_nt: TGTGCCAGCAGCCACGGACTAGCGGGAGTAAAGACAGATACGCAGTATTTT; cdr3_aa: CASSHGLAGVKTDTQYF
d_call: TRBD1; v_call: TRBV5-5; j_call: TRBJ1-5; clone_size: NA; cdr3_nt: TGTGCCAGCAGCGCCGGGACAGGGGATCAGCCCCAGCATTTT; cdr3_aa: CASSAGTGDQPQHF
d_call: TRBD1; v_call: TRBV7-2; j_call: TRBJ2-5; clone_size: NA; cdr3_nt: TGTGCCAGCAGCCCCGACAGGGGGCGCTACCAAGAGACCCAGTACTTC; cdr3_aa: CASSPDRGRYQETQYF
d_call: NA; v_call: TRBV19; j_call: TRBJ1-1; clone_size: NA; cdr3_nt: TGTGCCAGTAGTATGGCAGGCTCCATGAACACTGAAGCTTTCTTT; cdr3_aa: CASSMAGSMNTEAFF
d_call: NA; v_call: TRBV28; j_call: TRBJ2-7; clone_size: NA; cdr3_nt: TGTGCCAGCAGTCCCCCTGAGGGAGTGACCTACGAGCAGTACTTC; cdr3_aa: CASSPPEGVTYEQYF
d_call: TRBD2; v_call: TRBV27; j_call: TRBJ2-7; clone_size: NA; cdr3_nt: TGTGCCAGCAGCCGGACTAGCGGTTTTTCCTACGAGCAGTACTTC; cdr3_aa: CASSRTSGFSYEQYF
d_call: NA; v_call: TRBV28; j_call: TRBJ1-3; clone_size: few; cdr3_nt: TGTGCCAGCAGCCCGACACGAAACACCATATATTTT; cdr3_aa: CASSPTRNTIYF
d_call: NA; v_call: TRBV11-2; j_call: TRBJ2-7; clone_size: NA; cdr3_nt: TGTGCCAGCAGCTTAGGGGTGCGGTACCGGGATTCTTACGAGCAGTACTTC; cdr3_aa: CASSLGVRYRDSYEQYF
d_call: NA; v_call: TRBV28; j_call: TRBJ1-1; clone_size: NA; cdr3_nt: TGTGCCAGCAGCCCCGCGGGGGAGAACACTGAAGCTTTCTTT; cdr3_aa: CASSPAGENTEAFF
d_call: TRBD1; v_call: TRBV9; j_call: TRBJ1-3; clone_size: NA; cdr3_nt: TGTGCCAGCAGTCGGACAGGGGCGAGCTCTGGAAACACCATATATTTT; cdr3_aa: CASSRTGASSGNTIYF
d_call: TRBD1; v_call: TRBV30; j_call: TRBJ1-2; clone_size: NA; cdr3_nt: TGTGCCTGGAGTGCCGTGGGGACAGGGGGCCTCGGCTACACCTTC; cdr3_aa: CAWSAVGTGGLGYTF
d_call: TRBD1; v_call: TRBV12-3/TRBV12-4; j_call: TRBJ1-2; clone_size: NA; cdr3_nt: TGTGCCAGCAGTTTTGGACAGGGCAGGGGCTACACCTTC; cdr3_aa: CASSFGQGRGYTF
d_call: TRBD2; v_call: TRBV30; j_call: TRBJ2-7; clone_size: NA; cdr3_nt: TGTGCCTGGAGTGTCATGACTAGCGGGAGGCGACCCTACGAGCAGTACTTC; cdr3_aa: CAWSVMTSGRRPYEQYF
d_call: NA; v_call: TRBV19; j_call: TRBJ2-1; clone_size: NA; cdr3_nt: TGTGCCAGTAGTGTAGCGGTTAGCTCCTACAATGAGCAGTTCTTC; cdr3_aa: CASSVAVSSYNEQFF
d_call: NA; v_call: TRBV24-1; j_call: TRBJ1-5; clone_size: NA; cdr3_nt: TGTGCCCCAAATAGAGGGTATGGTCAGCCCCAGCATTTT; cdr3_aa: CAPNRGYGQPQHF
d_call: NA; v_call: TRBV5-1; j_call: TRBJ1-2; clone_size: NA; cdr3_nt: TGCGCCAGCAGCTTTATGGACAGCGGTAACTATGGCTACACCTTC; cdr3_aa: CASSFMDSGNYGYTF
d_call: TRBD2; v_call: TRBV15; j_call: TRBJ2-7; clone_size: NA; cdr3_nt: TGTGCCACCAGCTGGGGGGGGTCTCCAGGCGAGCAGTACTTC; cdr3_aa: CATSWGGSPGEQYF
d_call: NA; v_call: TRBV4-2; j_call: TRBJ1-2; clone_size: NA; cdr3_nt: TGTGCCAGCAGCCAAGATACAGGGTTTAACTATGGCTACACCTTC; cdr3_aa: CASSQDTGFNYGYTF
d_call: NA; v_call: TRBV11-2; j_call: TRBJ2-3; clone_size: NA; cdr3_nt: TGTGCCAGCAGCTTAGTACGGGAGCGGGCAGATACGCAGTATTTT; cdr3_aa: CASSLVRERADTQYF
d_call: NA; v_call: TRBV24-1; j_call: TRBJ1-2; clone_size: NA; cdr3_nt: TGTGCCACCAGTGATACTGGGACACGCTATGGCTACACCTTC; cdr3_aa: CATSDTGTRYGYTF
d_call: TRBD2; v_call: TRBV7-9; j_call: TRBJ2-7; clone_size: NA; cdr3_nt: TGTGCCAGCAGCTTAAGGGGAGGACTAGAGCCCATCAGCTCCTACGAGCAGTACTTC; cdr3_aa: CASSLRGGLEPISSYEQYF
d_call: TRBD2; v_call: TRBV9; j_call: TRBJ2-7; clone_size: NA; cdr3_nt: TGTGCCAGCAGCGTAGTAAATCGACTAGCGGGAGTGGGCGAGCAGTACTTC; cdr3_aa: CASSVVNRLAGVGEQYF
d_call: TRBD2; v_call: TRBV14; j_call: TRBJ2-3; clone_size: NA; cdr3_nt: TGTGCCAGCAGCCAACTAGCGGGAGGAGCAAATACGCAGTATTTT; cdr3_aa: CASSQLAGGANTQYF
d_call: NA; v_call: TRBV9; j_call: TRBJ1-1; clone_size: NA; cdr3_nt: TGTGCCAGCAGCGGGGGGGACGTTACTGAAGCTTTCTTT; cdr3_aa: CASSGGDVTEAFF
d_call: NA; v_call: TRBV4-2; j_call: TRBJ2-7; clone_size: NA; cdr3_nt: TGTGCCAGCAGCCAAGACGCGGGATGGAGTTCCTACGAGCAGTACTTC; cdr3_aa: CASSQDAGWSSYEQYF
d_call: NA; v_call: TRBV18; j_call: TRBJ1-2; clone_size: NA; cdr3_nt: TGTGCCAGCTCACCATGGACATTGGATGGCTACACCTTC; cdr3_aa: CASSPWTLDGYTF
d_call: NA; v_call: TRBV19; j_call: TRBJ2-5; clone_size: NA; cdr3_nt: TGTGCCAGTAGTATCCAGGGTAGGGAGACCCAGTACTTC; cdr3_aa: CASSIQGRETQYF
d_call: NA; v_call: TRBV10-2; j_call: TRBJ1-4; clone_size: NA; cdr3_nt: TGCGCCAGCAGTGGAGGAGGGAACGGAAAACTGTTTTTT; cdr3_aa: CASSGGGNGKLFF
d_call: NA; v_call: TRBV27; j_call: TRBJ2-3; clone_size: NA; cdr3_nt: TGTGCCAGCAGTTTATCGTGGGACTCCACAGATACGCAGTATTTT; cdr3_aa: CASSLSWDSTDTQYF
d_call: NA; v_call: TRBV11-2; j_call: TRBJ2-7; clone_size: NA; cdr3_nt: TGTGCCAGCAGCTTAGGTGACAACCGGTACGAGCAGTACTTC; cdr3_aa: CASSLGDNRYEQYF
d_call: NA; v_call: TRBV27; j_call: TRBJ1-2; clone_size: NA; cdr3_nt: TGTGCCAGCAGTCACAGGGTGTGCTACACCTTC; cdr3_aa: CASSHRVCYTF